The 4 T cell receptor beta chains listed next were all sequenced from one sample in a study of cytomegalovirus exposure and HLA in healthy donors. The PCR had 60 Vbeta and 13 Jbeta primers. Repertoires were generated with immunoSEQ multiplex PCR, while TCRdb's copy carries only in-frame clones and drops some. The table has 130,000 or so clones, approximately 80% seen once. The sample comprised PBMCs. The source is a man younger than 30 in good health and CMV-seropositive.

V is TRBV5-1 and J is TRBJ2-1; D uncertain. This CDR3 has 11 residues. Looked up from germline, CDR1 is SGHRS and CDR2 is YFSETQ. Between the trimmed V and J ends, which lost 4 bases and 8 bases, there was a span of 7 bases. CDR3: CASSLEHEQFF. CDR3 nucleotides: TGCGCCAGCAGCCTAGAACATGAGCAGTTCTTC.

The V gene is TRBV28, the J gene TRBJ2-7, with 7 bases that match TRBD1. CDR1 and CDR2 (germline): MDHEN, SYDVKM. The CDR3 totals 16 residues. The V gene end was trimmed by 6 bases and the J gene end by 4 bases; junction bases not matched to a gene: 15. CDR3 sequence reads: CASSFVTGPAVYEQYF. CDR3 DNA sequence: TGTGCCAGCAGCTTCGTGACAGGGCCCGCAGTTTACGAGCAGTACTTC.

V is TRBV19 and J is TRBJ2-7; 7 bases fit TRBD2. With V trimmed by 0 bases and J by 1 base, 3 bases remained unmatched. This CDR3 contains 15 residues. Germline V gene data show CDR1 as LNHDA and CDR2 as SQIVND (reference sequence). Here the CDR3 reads CASSIDAGVSYEQYF. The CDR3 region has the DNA TGTGCCAGTAGTATAGACGCGGGAGTTTCCTACGAGCAGTACTTC.

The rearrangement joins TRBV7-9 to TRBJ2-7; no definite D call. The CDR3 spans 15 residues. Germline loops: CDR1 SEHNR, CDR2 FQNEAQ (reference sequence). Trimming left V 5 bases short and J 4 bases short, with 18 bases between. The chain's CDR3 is CASSKTGLGRYEQYF. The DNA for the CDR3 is TGTGCCAGCAGCAAGACGGGTTTGGGTAGGTACGAGCAGTACTTC.